This paragraph covers one T cell receptor beta chain sequence. This clone has just one count. The antigen this receptor binds is unknown. No base qualities exist here, and no much larger clone lies one base off it. The identical CDR3 is also encoded by other nucleotide sequences in the sample. This entry comes from a study of T cells in placental villitis. Background for the entire study: To test an allograft-versus-infection hypothesis, the study compared placental TCR-beta repertoires across three groups: villitis of unknown etiology, unaffected controls matched for gestational age, and infectious villitis. Overall study results and their limits: Bulk tissue sequencing could not distinguish helper, regulatory or cytotoxic T cells, nor maternal versus fetal T cells, and excluded gamma-delta receptors. Paraffin blocks contained small amounts of decidua, so some captured T cells, especially in controls, may have been decidual rather than villous infiltrates. CMV-specific clone frequencies were higher in infectious CMV cases than in villitis of unknown etiology (about 0.01 vs 0.001), and the villitis of unknown etiology frequencies did not differ from those of controls.

The study included five infectious villitis placentae (four with confirmed cytomegalovirus and one with Toxoplasma gondii), and these placentae were not matched to the other groups. The mothers in the infectious villitis group were younger, carried smaller fetuses, and either delivered preterm or experienced intrauterine demise in two cases. After delivery, the placentae were collected and evaluated both grossly and histologically, and only then was archival tissue selected. Five 10-micron scrolls were cut from each FFPE block, and DNA was then isolated using the AllPrep DNA/RNA FFPE Tissue kit. DNA concentration and purity were checked by NanoDrop, and RNA quality was assessed on a Bioanalyzer. The CDR3 covers 12 residues, taking in both the cysteine and the phenylalanine. Just CDR3 DNA is preserved here, 36 bases in frame from base 1. From a lookup of the germline V gene (reference sequence), CDR1 and CDR2 are LGHDT and YNNKEL. V lost 3 bases and J lost 5 bases; the stretch between them is 7 bases long.

The immunoSEQ v4 bias-controlled multiplex PCR assay, performed blinded to group allocation, was used to amplify TCR-beta CDR3 regions from genomic DNA. To estimate the quantities of nucleated cells and T cells in each sample, reference gene primers were included together with the TCR-beta primers. Sequencing of the libraries was performed on an Illumina MiSeq with a 100-cycle paired-end protocol. The authors' pipeline ran thus. In the immunoSEQ Analyzer software, diversity and richness were calculated, with richness measured by iChao1 and clonality based on Pielou evenness and Shannon diversity on a 0-1 scale where a higher value means less diversity. Using confidence 3 and substitution 2, CDR3 amino acid sequences together with their V/J genes were queried against VDJdb for CMV, EBV and influenza A specificities. TCR-beta amino acid clonotype overlap between villitis of unknown etiology, infectious villitis and control repertoires was assessed with the Morisita-Horn index. Not all clones reach the TCRdb copy of this immuneACCESS table, which keeps in-frame sequences only. Checked studies attribute under half of the gap to unresolved V genes and leave the rest unexplained. V and J calls plus clone size are reproduced from that table; the DNA served to infer D and trimming. This sample lists several thousand clones; roughly 78% were detected once. Together, the top ten hold roughly 9.1% of the sample.

Sequencing input: placental tissue containing maternal and fetal cells. This clonotype was obtained from a human patient with infectious villitis; the placental T cells may come from both mother and fetus. In this chain, TRBV3-1 (or the pseudogene TRBV3-2) is recombined with TRBJ1-1; there is no confident call for the D gene. The sequenced DNA: TGTGCCAGCAGCCAGTCCCGGACTGAAGCTTTCTTT. Translated, this gives CASSQSRTEAFF.